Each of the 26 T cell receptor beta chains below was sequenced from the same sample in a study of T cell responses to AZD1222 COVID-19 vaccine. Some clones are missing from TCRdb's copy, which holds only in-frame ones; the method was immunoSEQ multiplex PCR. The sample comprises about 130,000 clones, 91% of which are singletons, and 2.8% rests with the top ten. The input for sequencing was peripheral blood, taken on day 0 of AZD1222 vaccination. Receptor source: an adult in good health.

CDR3 coding DNA: TGTGCCAGCAGTTTACAAGGAATGGGGCACAATGAGCAGTTCTTC. Amino acids: CASSLQGMGHNEQFF. The chain recombines TRBV27 with TRBJ2-1; a weak D match, TRBD1 (5 bases). Trimming removed 2 bases from V and 5 bases from J, with 13 bases in between. The length of the CDR3 is 15 residues. The germline CDR1 and CDR2 sequences are MNHEY and SMNVEV (reference sequence).

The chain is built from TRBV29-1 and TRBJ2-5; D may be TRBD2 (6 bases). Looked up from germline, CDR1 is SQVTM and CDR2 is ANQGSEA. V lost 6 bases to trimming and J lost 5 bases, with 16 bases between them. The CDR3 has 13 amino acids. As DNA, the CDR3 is TGCAGCGTGCGGTCGGGAGAGGTGGAGACCCAGTACTTC. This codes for CSVRSGEVETQYF.

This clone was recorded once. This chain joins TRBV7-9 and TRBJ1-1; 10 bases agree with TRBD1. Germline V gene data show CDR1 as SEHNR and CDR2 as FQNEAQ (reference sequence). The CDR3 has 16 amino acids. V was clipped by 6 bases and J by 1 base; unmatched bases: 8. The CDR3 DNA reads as TGTGCCAGCAGGGGGACAGGGGTAGACGAGAACACTGAAGCTTTCTTT. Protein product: CASRGTGVDENTEAFF.

This CDR3 is CASRRQGNTEAFF. In nucleotides, the CDR3 is TGTGCCAGCAGGAGACAGGGGAACACTGAAGCTTTCTTT. V usage is TRBV12-3 or TRBV12-4 and J usage is TRBJ1-1; TRBD1 aligns across 7 bases. J lost 1 base, V lost 6 bases, and 2 bases had no gene match. This CDR3 contains 13 residues.

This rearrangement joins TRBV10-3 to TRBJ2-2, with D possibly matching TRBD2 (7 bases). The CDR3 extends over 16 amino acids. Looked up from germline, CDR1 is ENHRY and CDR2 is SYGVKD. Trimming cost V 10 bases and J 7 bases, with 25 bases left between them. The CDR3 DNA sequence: TGTGCCACCTCTCAGAATGGAGAGGGGGGGTGCGGGGAGCTGTTTTTT. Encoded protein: CATSQNGEGGCGELFF.

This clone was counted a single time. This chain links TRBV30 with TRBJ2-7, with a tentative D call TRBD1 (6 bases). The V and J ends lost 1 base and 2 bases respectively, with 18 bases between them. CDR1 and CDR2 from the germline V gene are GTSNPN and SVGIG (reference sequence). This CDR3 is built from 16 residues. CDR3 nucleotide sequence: TGTGCCTGGAGTGGGGAGTCAGGGGTGGCCCCCTACGAGCAGTACTTC. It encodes CAWSGESGVAPYEQYF.

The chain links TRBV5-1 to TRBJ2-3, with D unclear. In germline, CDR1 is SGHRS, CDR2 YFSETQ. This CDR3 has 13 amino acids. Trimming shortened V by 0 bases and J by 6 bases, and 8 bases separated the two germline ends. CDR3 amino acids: CASSLEQMDTQYF. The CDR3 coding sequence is TGCGCCAGCAGCTTGGAGCAGATGGATACGCAGTATTTT. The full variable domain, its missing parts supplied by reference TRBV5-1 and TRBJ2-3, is KAGVTQTPRYLIKTRGQQVTLSCSPISGHRSVSWYQQTPGQGLQFLFEYFSETQRNKGNFPGRFSGRQFSNSRSEMNVSTLELGDSALYLCASSLEQMDTQYFGPGTRLTVL.

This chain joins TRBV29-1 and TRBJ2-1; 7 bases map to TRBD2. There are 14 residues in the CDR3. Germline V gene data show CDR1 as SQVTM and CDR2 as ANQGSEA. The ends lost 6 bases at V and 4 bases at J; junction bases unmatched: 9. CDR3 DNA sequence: TGCAGCGTGGGTTTGCGGGAGTTTTACAATGAGCAGTTCTTC. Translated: CSVGLREFYNEQFF.

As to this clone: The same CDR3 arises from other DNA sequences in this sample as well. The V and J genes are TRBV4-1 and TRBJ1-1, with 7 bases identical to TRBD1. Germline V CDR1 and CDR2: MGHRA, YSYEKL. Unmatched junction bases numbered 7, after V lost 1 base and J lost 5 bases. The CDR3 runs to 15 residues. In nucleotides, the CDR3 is TGCGCCAGCAGCCAAGCCTACAGGGGACGTACTGAAGCTTTCTTT. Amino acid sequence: CASSQAYRGRTEAFF.

CDR3 protein: CASSPQGVSEAFF. The CDR3 DNA sequence: TGCGCCAGCAGCCCCCAGGGTGTTTCCGAAGCTTTCTTT. The genes are TRBV10-1 and TRBJ1-1, with D perhaps TRBD1 (5 bases). Between the trimmed V and J ends, which lost 6 bases and 8 bases, there was a span of 16 bases. CDR3 size: 13 residues. Germline CDR1 and CDR2: WNHNN and SYGVQD (reference sequence).

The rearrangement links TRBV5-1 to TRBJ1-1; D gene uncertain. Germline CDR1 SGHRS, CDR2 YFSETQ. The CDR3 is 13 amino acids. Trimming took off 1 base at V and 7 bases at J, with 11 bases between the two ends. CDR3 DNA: TGCGCCAGCAGCTTGAGTCCGGAGATTGAAGCTTTCTTT. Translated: CASSLSPEIEAFF.

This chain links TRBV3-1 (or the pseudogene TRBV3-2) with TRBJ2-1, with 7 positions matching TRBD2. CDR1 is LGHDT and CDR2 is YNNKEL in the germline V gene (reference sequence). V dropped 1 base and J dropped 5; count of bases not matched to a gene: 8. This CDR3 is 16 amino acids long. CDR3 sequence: CASSQARGRGNNEQFF. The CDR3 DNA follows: TGTGCCAGCAGCCAAGCGAGAGGGAGGGGTAACAATGAGCAGTTCTTC.

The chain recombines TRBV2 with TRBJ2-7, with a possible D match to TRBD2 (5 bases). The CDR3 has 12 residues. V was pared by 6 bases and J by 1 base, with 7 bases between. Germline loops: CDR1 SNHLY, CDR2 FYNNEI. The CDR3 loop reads CASRERSYEQYF. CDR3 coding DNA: TGTGCCAGCAGGGAGCGGTCCTACGAGCAGTACTTC.

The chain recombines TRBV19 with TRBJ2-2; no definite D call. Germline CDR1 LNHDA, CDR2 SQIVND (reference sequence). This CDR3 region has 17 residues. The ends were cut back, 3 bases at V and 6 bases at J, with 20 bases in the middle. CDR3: CASSMDLSKIISGELFF. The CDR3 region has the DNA TGTGCCAGTAGTATGGACCTATCGAAAATTATATCCGGGGAGCTGTTTTTT.

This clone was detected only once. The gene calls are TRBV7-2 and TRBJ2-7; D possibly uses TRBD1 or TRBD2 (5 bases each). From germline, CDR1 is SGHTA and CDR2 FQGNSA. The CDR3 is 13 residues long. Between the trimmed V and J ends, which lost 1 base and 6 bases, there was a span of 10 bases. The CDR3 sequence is CASSLDGGAEQYF. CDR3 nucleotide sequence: TGTGCCAGCAGCTTAGATGGGGGAGCCGAGCAGTACTTC.

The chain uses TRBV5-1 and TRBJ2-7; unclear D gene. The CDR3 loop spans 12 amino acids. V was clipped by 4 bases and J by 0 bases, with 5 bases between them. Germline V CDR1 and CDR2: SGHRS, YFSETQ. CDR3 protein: CASSKPSYEQYF. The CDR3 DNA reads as TGCGCCAGCAGCAAACCCTCCTACGAGCAGTACTTC.

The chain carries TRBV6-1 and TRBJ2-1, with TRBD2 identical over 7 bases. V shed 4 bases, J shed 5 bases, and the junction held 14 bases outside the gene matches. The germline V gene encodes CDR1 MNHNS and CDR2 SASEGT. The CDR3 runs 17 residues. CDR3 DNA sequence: TGTGCCAGCAGTGTGGCTAGTGGGAGGGCAGAAAACAATGAGCAGTTCTTC. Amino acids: CASSVASGRAENNEQFF.

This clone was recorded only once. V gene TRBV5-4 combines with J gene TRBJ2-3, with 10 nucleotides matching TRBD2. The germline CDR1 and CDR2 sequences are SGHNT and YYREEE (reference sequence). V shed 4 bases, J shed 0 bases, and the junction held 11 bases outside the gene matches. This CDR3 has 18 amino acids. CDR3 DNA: TGTGCCAGCAGCCCGGGACTAGCGTCGTCATCTAGCACAGATACGCAGTATTTT. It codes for CASSPGLASSSSTDTQYF.

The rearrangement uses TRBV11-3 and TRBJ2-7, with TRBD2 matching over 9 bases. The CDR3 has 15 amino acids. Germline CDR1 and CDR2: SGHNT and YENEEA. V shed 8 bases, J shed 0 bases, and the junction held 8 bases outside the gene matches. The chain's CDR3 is CASRLSGRPSYEQYF. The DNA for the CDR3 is TGTGCCAGCCGACTTAGCGGGAGACCCTCCTACGAGCAGTACTTC.

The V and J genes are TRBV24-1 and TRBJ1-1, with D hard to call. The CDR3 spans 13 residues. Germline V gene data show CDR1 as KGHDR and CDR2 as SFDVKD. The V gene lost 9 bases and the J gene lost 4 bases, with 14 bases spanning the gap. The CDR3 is CATRLQAGTEAFF. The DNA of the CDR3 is TGTGCCACCCGGCTCCAGGCGGGCACTGAAGCTTTCTTT.

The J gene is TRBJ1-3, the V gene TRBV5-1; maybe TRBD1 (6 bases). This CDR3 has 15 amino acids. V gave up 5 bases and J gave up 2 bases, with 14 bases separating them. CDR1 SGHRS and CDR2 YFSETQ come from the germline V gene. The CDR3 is CASSPTGATGNTIYF. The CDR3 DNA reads TGCGCCAGCAGTCCGACGGGGGCTACTGGAAACACCATATATTTT.

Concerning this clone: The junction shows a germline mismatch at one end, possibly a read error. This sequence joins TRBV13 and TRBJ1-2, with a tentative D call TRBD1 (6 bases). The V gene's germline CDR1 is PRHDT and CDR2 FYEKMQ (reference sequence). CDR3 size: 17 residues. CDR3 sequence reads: CASSLGGGPTINYGYTF. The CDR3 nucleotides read TGTGCCAGCAGCCTAGGGGGGGGACCCACTATTAACTATGGCTACACCTTC.

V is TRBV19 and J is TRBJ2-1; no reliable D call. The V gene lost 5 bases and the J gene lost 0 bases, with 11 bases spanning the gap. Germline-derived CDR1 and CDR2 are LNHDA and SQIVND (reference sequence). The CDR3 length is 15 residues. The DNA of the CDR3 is TGTGCCAGTAGTCTCACCGATAGCTCCTACAATGAGCAGTTCTTC. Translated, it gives CASSLTDSSYNEQFF.

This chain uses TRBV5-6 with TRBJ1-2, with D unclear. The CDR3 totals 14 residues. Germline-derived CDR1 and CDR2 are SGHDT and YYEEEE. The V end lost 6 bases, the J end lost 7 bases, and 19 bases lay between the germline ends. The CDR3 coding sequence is TGTGCCAGCACCCCTCGGCGCGGATTTTTTGGCTACACCTTC. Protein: CASTPRRGFFGYTF. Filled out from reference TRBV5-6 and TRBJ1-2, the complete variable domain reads DAGVTQSPTHLIKTRGQQVTLRCSPKSGHDTVSWYQQALGQGPQFIFQYYEEEERQRGNFPDRFSGHQFPNYSSELNVNALLLGDSALYLCASTPRRGFFGYTFGSGTRLTVV.

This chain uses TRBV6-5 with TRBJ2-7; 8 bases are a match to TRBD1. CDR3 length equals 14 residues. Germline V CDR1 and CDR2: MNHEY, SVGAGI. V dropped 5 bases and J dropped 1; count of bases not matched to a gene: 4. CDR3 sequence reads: CASSHRGSSYEQYF. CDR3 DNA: TGTGCCAGCAGTCACAGGGGGTCTTCCTACGAGCAGTACTTC.

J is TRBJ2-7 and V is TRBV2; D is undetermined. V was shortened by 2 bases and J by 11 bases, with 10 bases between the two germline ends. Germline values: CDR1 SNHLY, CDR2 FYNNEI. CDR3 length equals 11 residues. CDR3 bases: TGTGCCAGCAGTGAATATGAGATAGAGTACTTC. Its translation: CASSEYEIEYF.